The 15 T cell receptor beta chains below all came from one sample that was sequenced in a study of regulatory T cells in long-lasting Graves disease. Time point of the sample: newly diagnosed GD, antithyroid drugs for less than 3 months. Extracted RNA from PBMCs served as the source of the TCR library. TCR beta libraries were built with iRepertoire HTBI primers and Arm-PCR of CDR3 regions. MiXCR, run by TCRdb on the multiplex PCR reads, gives a single entry per CDR3 protein. The profile shows more than 400,000 distinct CDR3 sequences, 15% to 20% of them singletons. The sample was also linked to a second study, of T cells in Graves' hyperthyroidism and ophthalmopathy.

Sequenced material: peripheral blood mononuclear cells (PBMCs), taken at new diagnosis, from a patient treated with antithyroid drugs. Receptors were obtained from a woman in her thirties with Graves disease.

This clonotype was counted ten times or more. The chain has TRBV7-2 and TRBJ2-7, with unresolved D. Germline values: CDR1 SGHTA, CDR2 FQGNSA. With 1 base removed from V and 7 bases from J, the gap between germline ends came to 14 bases. This CDR3 comprises 14 residues. CDR3 DNA: TGTGCCAGCAGCTTAGGTCCCTCGCTTTGGGAGCAGTACTTC. Amino acid sequence: CASSLGPSLWEQYF.

This clonotype occurred a few times. The J gene is TRBJ2-1, the V gene TRBV4-1; TRBD2 is a possible D gene (5 bases). The CDR3 length is 15 residues. V dropped 3 bases and J dropped 0 bases, with 9 bases sitting between them. CDR1 and CDR2 (germline): MGHRA, YSYEKL. Written as DNA, the CDR3 is TGCGCCAGCAGCCACGGGGTTGGCTCCTACAATGAGCAGTTCTTC. Residues: CASSHGVGSYNEQFF.

The chain couples TRBV20-1 to TRBJ2-2; perhaps TRBD2 as D (7 bases). V shed 0 bases and J shed 6 bases, with 11 bases lying between them. The CDR3 has 14 residues. From germline, CDR1 is DFQATT and CDR2 SNEGSKA (reference sequence). The CDR3 DNA reads as TGCAGTGCTAGAGAAGGGGGGGAACCCGGGGAGCTGTTTTTT. Amino acid sequence: CSAREGGEPGELFF.

This clonotype showed up many times. The rearrangement uses TRBV15 and TRBJ1-1; the D is unclear. The V end lost 6 bases, the J end lost 5 bases, and 16 bases lay between the germline ends. The length of the CDR3 is 14 residues. The V gene's germline CDR1 is LNHNV and CDR2 YYDKDF (reference sequence). The CDR3 loop is CATREGMVETEAFF. The CDR3 DNA is TGTGCCACCAGGGAGGGAATGGTAGAGACTGAAGCTTTCTTT.

The table lists this clonotype with a few counts. The chain joins TRBV10-2 to TRBJ2-7; 12 positions agree with TRBD2. The V gene's germline CDR1 is WSHSY and CDR2 SAAADI. Trimming cost V 7 bases and J 2 bases; bases outside gene matches: 3. The CDR3 totals 14 residues. The CDR3 is CASTRLAGAYEQYF. CDR3 sequence (DNA): TGCGCCAGCACTCGACTAGCGGGAGCCTACGAGCAGTACTTC.

This rearrangement joins TRBV3-1 to TRBJ2-2; D gene uncertain. Trimming took 4 bases from V and 6 from J, leaving 24 bases between them. Germline V gene sequence: CDR1 LGHDT, CDR2 YNNKEL (reference sequence). CDR3 length: 18 residues. CDR3 region: CASSPRPGPSSGAGELFF. CDR3 DNA: TGTGCCAGCAGCCCTCGACCGGGCCCCTCCTCAGGTGCCGGGGAGCTGTTTTTT.

For this clonotype: Since a far larger clone is one base different, this is likely a read error. The chain combines TRBV30 with TRBJ2-1; no firm D call. This CDR3 is built from 11 residues. Germline CDR1 is GTSNPN and CDR2 is SVGIG (reference sequence). Trimming removed 0 bases from V and 10 bases from J, with 7 bases in between. CDR3 protein: CAWSVRYEQFF. In DNA, the CDR3 is TGTGCCTGGAGTGTACGATACGAGCAGTTCTTC.

The sample holds a few counts of this clonotype. The gene calls are TRBV12-3 or TRBV12-4 and TRBJ2-6; 7 bases agree with TRBD2. V lost 7 bases to trimming and J lost 0 bases; unmatched junction nucleotides: 12. The CDR3 extends over 18 amino acids. CDR3 sequence: CASTPGRDPFSGANVLTF. The CDR3 DNA reads TGTGCCAGCACCCCGGGGAGGGACCCCTTCTCTGGGGCCAACGTCCTGACTTTC.

There are many counts of this clonotype. The chain joins TRBV5-1 to TRBJ2-1; D gene ambiguous. CDR1 and CDR2 (germline): SGHRS, YFSETQ. V was shortened by 3 bases and J by 5 bases, with 6 bases between the two germline ends. The CDR3 length is 12 residues. As DNA, the CDR3 is TGCGCCAGCAGCTGGGCGAACAATGAGCAGTTCTTC. Translation gives CASSWANNEQFF.

The chain employs TRBV3-1 and TRBJ2-1; TRBD2 matches at 10 bases. This CDR3 spans 15 amino acids. CDR1 is LGHDT and CDR2 is YNNKEL in the germline V gene (reference sequence). V shed 5 bases and J 2 bases; nucleotides not matched to a gene: 3. The CDR3 coding sequence is TGTGCCAGCAGCGAGGGACTAGCGCCCTACAATGAGCAGTTCTTC. Its translation: CASSEGLAPYNEQFF.

V and J are TRBV19 and TRBJ2-3; a possible D gene is TRBD2 (6 bases). CDR1 and CDR2 from the germline V gene are LNHDA and SQIVND (reference sequence). V shed 8 bases and J shed 11 bases, with 20 bases lying between them. The CDR3 consists of 13 residues. The CDR3 bases are TGTGCCAGTCGAAGAGGCGGGACGGGCGGGCAGTATTTT. This codes for CASRRGGTGGQYF.

The chain employs TRBV24-1 and TRBJ2-1, with 7 positions matching TRBD2. The CDR3 has 21 amino acids. From germline, CDR1 is KGHDR and CDR2 SFDVKD. J lost 7 bases, V lost 4 bases, and 27 bases had no gene match. Written as DNA, the CDR3 is TGTGCCACCAGTGAGAACCCTAGCGGCCGGGGCGAGAGCGGGGTTGCTAATGAGCAGTTCTTC. It codes for CATSENPSGRGESGVANEQFF.

The V gene is TRBV6-1, the J gene TRBJ1-4; no definite D call. The CDR3 length is 14 residues. V lost 8 bases and J lost 5, with 15 bases in between. From germline, CDR1 is MNHNS and CDR2 SASEGT. CDR3 sequence (DNA): TGTGCCAGCTCCTGGGAGCGGACGAATGAAAAACTGTTTTTT. Protein product: CASSWERTNEKLFF.

This clonotype was seen repeatedly, ten times or more. V usage is TRBV7-8 and J usage is TRBJ2-5, with 9 nucleotides matching TRBD1. This CDR3 has 16 residues. V lost 5 bases, J lost 1 base, and 8 bases stayed unmatched. CDR1 SGHVS and CDR2 FQNEAQ come from the germline V gene. The CDR3 protein is CASSNLNRGRQETQYF. The CDR3, as DNA: TGTGCCAGCAGCAACCTAAACAGGGGGCGCCAAGAGACCCAGTACTTC.

This clonotype was picked up many times. The rearrangement links TRBV19 to TRBJ2-3; D unclear. Germline assignment: CDR1 LNHDA and CDR2 SQIVND (reference sequence). The CDR3 length is 15 residues. Trimming left V 3 bases short and J 4 bases short, with 14 bases between. CDR3 loop: CASSIRALRADTQYF. The CDR3 nucleotides read TGTGCCAGTAGTATTCGAGCGTTAAGGGCAGATACGCAGTATTTT. The full variable domain, completed using reference TRBV19 and TRBJ2-3, is DGGITQSPKYLFRKEGQNVTLSCEQNLNHDAMYWYRQDPGQGLRLIYYSQIVNDFQKGDIAEGYSVSREKKESFPLTVTSAQKNPTAFYLCASSIRALRADTQYFGPGTRLTVL.